The next 3 T cell receptor beta chains were all read from a single sample in a study of OX40 agonist ivuxolimab in advanced cancers. Assay used: immunoSEQ multiplex PCR; TCRdb lists only in-frame clones, some missing. The table shows about 60,000 clones, with around 93% occurring only once. The material sequenced was CD4+ or CD8+ T cells sorted from blood, taken in a trial of the OX40 agonist ivuxolimab. These receptors were obtained from an adult with an advanced solid tumor such as melanoma, head and neck, liver or kidney cancer.

The chain uses TRBV18 and TRBJ1-1, with TRBD1 as a possible D gene (6 bases). CDR1 is KGHSH, CDR2 LQKENI, per germline. Trimming took 3 bases from V and 3 from J, leaving 20 bases between them. CDR3 size: 17 residues. CDR3 in DNA: TGTGCCAGCTCACCTAGTACGACAGGCCGGGGGGACACTGAAGCTTTCTTT. The encoded protein is CASSPSTTGRGDTEAFF.

The gene calls are TRBV7-6 and TRBJ2-1; tentatively, D is TRBD2 (6 bases). The germline V and J ends were trimmed by 5 bases and 5 bases, with 22 bases remaining between them. The CDR3 loop spans 17 amino acids. Germline values: CDR1 SGHVS, CDR2 FNYEAQ. The CDR3 protein is CASSTQSRDWFDNEQFF. Here the CDR3 DNA reads TGTGCCAGCAGCACCCAGAGCCGGGACTGGTTCGACAATGAGCAGTTCTTC. The entire variable domain, with the rest obtained from reference TRBV7-6 and TRBJ2-1, is as follows: GAGVSQSPRYKVTKRGQDVALRCDPISGHVSLYWYRQALGQGPEFLTYFNYEAQQDKSGLPNDRFSAERPEGSISTLTIQRTEQRDSAMYRCASSTQSRDWFDNEQFFGPGTRLTVL.

V and J are TRBV5-8 and TRBJ2-3, with 8 positions matching TRBD2. Trimming took 1 base from V and 5 from J; bases not matched to a gene: 9. The CDR3 has 16 residues. Looked up from germline, CDR1 is SGHTS and CDR2 is YDEGEE. CDR3 DNA sequence: TGTGCCAGCAGCTTGTCCGTCTGGCGGGAGGTAGATACGCAGTATTTT. Amino acids: CASSLSVWREVDTQYF.